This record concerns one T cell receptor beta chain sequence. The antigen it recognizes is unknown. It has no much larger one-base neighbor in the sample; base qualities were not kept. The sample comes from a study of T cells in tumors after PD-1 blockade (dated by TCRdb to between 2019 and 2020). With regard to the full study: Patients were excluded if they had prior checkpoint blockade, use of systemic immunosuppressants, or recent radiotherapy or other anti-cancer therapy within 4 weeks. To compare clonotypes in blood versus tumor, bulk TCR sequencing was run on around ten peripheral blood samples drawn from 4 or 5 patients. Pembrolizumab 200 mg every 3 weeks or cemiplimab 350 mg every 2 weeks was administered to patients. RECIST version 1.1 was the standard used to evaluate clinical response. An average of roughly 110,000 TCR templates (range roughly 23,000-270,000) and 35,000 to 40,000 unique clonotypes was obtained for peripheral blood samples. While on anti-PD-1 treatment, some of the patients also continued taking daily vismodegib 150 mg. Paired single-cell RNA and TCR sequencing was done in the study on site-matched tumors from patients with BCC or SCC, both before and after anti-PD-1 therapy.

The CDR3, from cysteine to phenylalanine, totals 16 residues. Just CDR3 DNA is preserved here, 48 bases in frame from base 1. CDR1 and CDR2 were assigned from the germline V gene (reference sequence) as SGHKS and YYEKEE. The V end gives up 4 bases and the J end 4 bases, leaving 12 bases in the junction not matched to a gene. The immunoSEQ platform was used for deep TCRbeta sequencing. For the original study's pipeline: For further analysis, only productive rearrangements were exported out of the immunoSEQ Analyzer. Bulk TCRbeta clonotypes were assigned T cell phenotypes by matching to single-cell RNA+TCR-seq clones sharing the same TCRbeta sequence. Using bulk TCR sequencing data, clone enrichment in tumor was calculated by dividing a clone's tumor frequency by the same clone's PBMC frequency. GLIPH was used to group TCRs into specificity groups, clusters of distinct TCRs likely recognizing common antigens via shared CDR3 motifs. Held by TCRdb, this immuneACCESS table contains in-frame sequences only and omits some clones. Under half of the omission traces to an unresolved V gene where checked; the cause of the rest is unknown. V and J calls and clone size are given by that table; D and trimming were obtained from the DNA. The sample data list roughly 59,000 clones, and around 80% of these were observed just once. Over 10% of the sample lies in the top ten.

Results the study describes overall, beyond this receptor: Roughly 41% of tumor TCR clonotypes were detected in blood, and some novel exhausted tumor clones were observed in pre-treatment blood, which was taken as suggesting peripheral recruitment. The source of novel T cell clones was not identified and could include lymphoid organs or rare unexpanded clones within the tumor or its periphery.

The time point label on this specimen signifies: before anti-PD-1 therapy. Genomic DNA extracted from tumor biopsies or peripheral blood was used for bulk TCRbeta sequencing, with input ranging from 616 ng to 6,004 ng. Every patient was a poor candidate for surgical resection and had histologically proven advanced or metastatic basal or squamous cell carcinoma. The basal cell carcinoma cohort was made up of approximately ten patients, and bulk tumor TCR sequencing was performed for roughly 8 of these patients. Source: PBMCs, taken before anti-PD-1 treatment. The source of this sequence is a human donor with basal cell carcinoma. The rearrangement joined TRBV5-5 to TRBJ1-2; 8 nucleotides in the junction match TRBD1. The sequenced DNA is TGTGCCAGCAGCCCCAATGGACAGGGCATTGGCTATGGCTACACCTTC. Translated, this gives CASSPNGQGIGYGYTF.